A single T cell receptor delta chain is shown here with its context. Antigen: not known. The V gene lost 4 bases and the J gene lost 8 bases, with 20 bases spanning the gap. Germline values: CDR1 TSWWSYY, CDR2 QGS. The CDR3 sequence is 15 residues long. Sequences come from RNA converted to cDNA by reverse transcription. Multiplex PCR used pooled V-gene forward primers and a constant-region reverse primer to amplify CDR3s. TCRdb reprocessed the multiplex PCR reads using CATT. The sample lists over 45,000 delta-chain clones; over 12% were seen once. The sample originates from a study of Vδ1+ human thymocytes. General observations from the study: Despite high sort purity, roughly 20% of thymic T cell receptor delta sequences were Vdelta2. In the thymus, TRG and TRD repertoires looked highly polyclonal with Gaussian CDR3 lengths.

The clonotype comes from a girl less than two years old who had congenital heart surgery. The genes are TRDV1 and TRDJ1, with D possibly matching TRDD3 (5 bases). Sequencing was carried out using Vdelta1+ gamma-delta thymocytes from the thymus. Stated subset: FACS-sorted CD3+ TCRalphabeta- TCRVdelta1+ TCRVdelta2- thymocytes. Here the CDR3 DNA reads TGTGCTCTTGGGGGACCTGGGCCACGCTGGGTCAAACTCATCTTT. It specifies CALGGPGPRWVKLIF.